The rows below give T cell receptor beta chains drawn from one sample of a study of identifying expanded T cells in peripheral blood. Profiled with immunoSEQ multiplex PCR; TCRdb holds only in-frame clones, not every one. The data contain over 100,000 clones, 88% of them singletons. Sequenced: blood. Receptor source: a person aged 18 to 75 in good health. Both conserved end residues are part of each CDR3. The listing skips clone size in some rows; elsewhere it reads once, few, many or a size class.

clone_size: NA; v_call: TRBV16; cdr3_aa: CASSQHKGNQPQHF
clone_size: NA; v_call: TRBV7-8; cdr3_aa: CASSTSTSGNYNEQFF
clone_size: NA; v_call: TRBV30; cdr3_aa: CAWSLRASGRETQYF
clone_size: NA; v_call: TRBV27; cdr3_aa: CASSFVGFQPQHF
clone_size: NA; v_call: TRBV2; cdr3_aa: CASSPQPHRDQPQHF
clone_size: once; v_call: TRBV20-1; cdr3_aa: CSAATDYEQYF
clone_size: NA; v_call: TRBV19; cdr3_aa: CASSAHSSTYEQYF
clone_size: few; v_call: TRBV4-1; cdr3_aa: CASSQGASSSSYNEQFF
clone_size: few; v_call: TRBV28; cdr3_aa: CASSPTGGGQPQHF
clone_size: NA; v_call: TRBV4-2; cdr3_aa: CASSPPPTSGARGTGELFF
clone_size: NA; v_call: TRBV5-4; cdr3_aa: CASSLRGTDTQYF
clone_size: NA; v_call: TRBV5-1; cdr3_aa: CASFRGRETQYF
clone_size: NA; v_call: TRBV2; cdr3_aa: CASSGEGIGEQYF
clone_size: NA; v_call: TRBV15; cdr3_aa: CATSRGSSGNTGELFF
clone_size: NA; v_call: TRBV28; cdr3_aa: CASMGRELYEQYF
clone_size: NA; v_call: TRBV6-5; cdr3_aa: CASSPLPVGSYEQYF
clone_size: NA; v_call: TRBV9; cdr3_aa: CASSLGTPAYNEQFF
clone_size: once; v_call: TRBV7-9; cdr3_aa: CASSFNAGQETQYF
clone_size: NA; v_call: TRBV18; cdr3_aa: CASSPGGLAGGYEQYF
clone_size: NA; v_call: TRBV5-1; cdr3_aa: CASSLVAGTTADTQYF
clone_size: NA; v_call: TRBV19; cdr3_aa: CASSQDSGLVAGNTIYF
clone_size: NA; v_call: TRBV5-6; cdr3_aa: CASSLLTGGRADEQFF
clone_size: once; v_call: TRBV28; cdr3_aa: CASHSSGSTAWYEQYF
clone_size: NA; v_call: TRBV19; cdr3_aa: CASRLAGTGNSPLHF
clone_size: NA; v_call: TRBV5-1; cdr3_aa: CASSFLAGGPNEQFF
clone_size: NA; v_call: TRBV6-6; cdr3_aa: CASSYSTSGVDTQYF
clone_size: NA; v_call: TRBV12-5; cdr3_aa: CARSSGEKGNWGYTF
clone_size: NA; v_call: TRBV27; cdr3_aa: CASSKDAYEQYF
clone_size: NA; v_call: TRBV19; cdr3_aa: CASTPGGSGHNQPQHF
clone_size: NA; v_call: TRBV6-6; cdr3_aa: CASSRQSSYNSPLHF
clone_size: NA; v_call: TRBV29-1; cdr3_aa: CSVEDTRNTEAFF
clone_size: NA; v_call: TRBV9; cdr3_aa: CASSRQGNTEAFF
clone_size: few; v_call: TRBV7-9; cdr3_aa: CASSFGRVNTEAFF
clone_size: NA; v_call: TRBV10-3; cdr3_aa: CAISEEVNTEAFF
clone_size: NA; v_call: TRBV29-1; cdr3_aa: CSVAYGSGNTIYF
clone_size: NA; v_call: TRBV9; cdr3_aa: CASSVMAGSGEKLFF
clone_size: NA; v_call: TRBV9; cdr3_aa: CASSVAVSGGATDTQYF
clone_size: few; v_call: TRBV19; cdr3_aa: CASSLPGEWHGQYF
clone_size: NA; v_call: TRBV5-1; cdr3_aa: CASSLYDRDANEQFF
clone_size: NA; v_call: TRBV18; cdr3_aa: CASSLDSRDTTSTDTQYF
clone_size: NA; v_call: TRBV5-1; cdr3_aa: CASSQGDRTYEQYF
clone_size: NA; v_call: TRBV4-1; cdr3_aa: CASSQVVGNSYEQYF
clone_size: NA; v_call: TRBV2; cdr3_aa: CASSVVDEKLFF
clone_size: NA; v_call: TRBV5-1; cdr3_aa: CASSRGRKTGELFF
clone_size: NA; v_call: TRBV29-1; cdr3_aa: CSVVVPRTPTEAFF
clone_size: NA; v_call: TRBV10-1; cdr3_aa: CASSDSLRISYNEQFF
clone_size: NA; v_call: TRBV7-8; cdr3_aa: CASSYEDRVYGYTF
clone_size: NA; v_call: TRBV6-1; cdr3_aa: CASSEAGQDALGQYF
clone_size: NA; v_call: TRBV11-3; cdr3_aa: CASSPGTGIVTEAFF
clone_size: NA; v_call: TRBV6-1; cdr3_aa: CASRGGTGTYEQYF
clone_size: NA; v_call: TRBV6-5; cdr3_aa: CASSPGTGINEQYF
clone_size: NA; v_call: TRBV5-6; cdr3_aa: CASSPAGTAYGYTF
clone_size: NA; v_call: TRBV7-6; cdr3_aa: CASSSSRGEQFF
clone_size: NA; v_call: TRBV7-2; cdr3_aa: CASSFSTPPDTQYF
clone_size: NA; v_call: TRBV4-2; cdr3_aa: CASSQEAGFNQPQHF